The 15 T cell receptor beta chains listed next were all sequenced from one sample in a study of blood T cell repertoires in COVID-19. Data came from immunoSEQ multiplex PCR; TCRdb stores just in-frame clones and leaves some out. The sample holds approximately 330,000 clones, roughly 90% seen once. Sample: peripheral blood. The receptors derive from a woman aged 50 to 60 with active or convalescent COVID-19.

This clone was seen a single time. The chain links TRBV7-2 to TRBJ2-7; D gene uncertain. The ends were cut back, 2 bases at V and 3 bases at J, with 8 bases in the middle. There are 13 residues in the CDR3. CDR1 and CDR2 (germline): SGHTA, FQGNSA. The DNA of the CDR3 is TGTGCCAGCAGCTTAAATCCTTTCTACGAGCAGTACTTC. Translation gives CASSLNPFYEQYF.

The chain combines TRBV30 with TRBJ1-3; D is unresolved. Germline V gives CDR1 GTSNPN, CDR2 SVGIG (reference sequence). With 4 bases removed from V and 2 bases from J, the gap between germline ends came to 9 bases. The CDR3 is 13 residues long. CDR3 nucleotide sequence: TGTGCCTGGACGGCGGGCCCTGGAAACACCATATATTTT. It yields the protein CAWTAGPGNTIYF.

This clone was seen only once. V is TRBV12-5 and J is TRBJ1-1; weak D call: TRBD1 (5 bases). V was pared by 1 base and J by 7 bases, with 16 bases between. The CDR3 has 15 residues. Germline V CDR1 and CDR2: LGHNT, FRNRAP. The CDR3 loop reads CASGLGAGRGIEAFF. CDR3 DNA sequence: TGTGCTAGTGGTTTGGGTGCGGGACGGGGGATTGAAGCTTTCTTT.

The chain couples TRBV28 to TRBJ1-5, with 12 positions matching TRBD1. Germline V gives CDR1 MDHEN, CDR2 SYDVKM. CDR3 length: 16 amino acids. V shed 8 bases, J shed 7 bases, and the junction held 12 bases outside the gene matches. The CDR3 bases are TGTGCCAGCTGTTCCTGGGGACAGGGGGCTCGACAGCCCCAGCATTTT. It encodes CASCSWGQGARQPQHF.

The genes are TRBV5-4 and TRBJ2-1, with 8 bases that match TRBD2. The germline V gene encodes CDR1 SGHNT and CDR2 YYREEE (reference sequence). V shed 0 bases, J shed 5 bases, and the junction held 4 bases outside the gene matches. The CDR3 length is 15 residues. As DNA, the CDR3 is TGTGCCAGCAGCTTGGAGAGCGGGAGTAACAATGAGCAGTTCTTC. Protein sequence: CASSLESGSNNEQFF. The full variable domain, its missing parts supplied by reference TRBV5-4 and TRBJ2-1, is ETGVTQSPTHLIKTRGQQVTLRCSSQSGHNTVSWYQQALGQGPQFIFQYYREEENGRGNFPPRFSGLQFPNYSSELNVNALELDDSALYLCASSLESGSNNEQFFGPGTRLTVL.

V usage is TRBV9 and J usage is TRBJ1-2, with 8 positions matching TRBD1. With V trimmed by 0 bases and J by 11 bases, 9 bases remained unmatched. The CDR3 is 14 amino acids. In germline, CDR1 is SGDLS, CDR2 YYNGEE. The CDR3 region is CASSVEWAGQGYTF. The CDR3 region has the DNA TGTGCCAGCAGCGTAGAGTGGGCAGGACAGGGATACACCTTC.

The rearrangement links TRBV29-1 to TRBJ2-7, with 9 bases identical to TRBD1. V lost 6 bases and J lost 3; bases outside the gene matches: 9. This CDR3 has 14 residues. The germline CDR1 and CDR2 sequences are SQVTM and ANQGSEA. The CDR3 DNA reads as TGCAGCGTGGTCCCAAGGGACAGGGACTACGAGCAGTACTTC. Translating it yields CSVVPRDRDYEQYF.

The rearrangement joins TRBV5-4 to TRBJ1-1; D gene ambiguous. The CDR3 has 13 amino acids. Germline CDR1 and CDR2: SGHNT and YYREEE (reference sequence). The V end lost 1 base, the J end lost 3 bases, and 7 bases lay between the germline ends. CDR3 bases: TGTGCCAGCAGCTTGCAGGATGACACTGAAGCTTTCTTT. Translating gives CASSLQDDTEAFF.

This chain uses TRBV27 with TRBJ2-7; a weak D match, TRBD2 (5 bases). The CDR3 spans 14 residues. V was cut by 4 bases and J by 2 bases, with 12 bases left in between. Germline CDR1 MNHEY, CDR2 SMNVEV (reference sequence). The chain's CDR3 is CASSSYGETYEQYF. CDR3 DNA sequence: TGTGCCAGCAGTTCCTACGGGGAAACCTACGAGCAGTACTTC.

The chain joins TRBV5-1 to TRBJ2-1, with D maybe TRBD2 (6 bases). Germline-derived CDR1 and CDR2 are SGHRS and YFSETQ. The CDR3 has 15 amino acids. V lost 3 bases to trimming and J lost 2 bases, with 12 bases between them. CDR3 in DNA: TGCGCCAGCAGCTGGAATAGCGGCCCCTACAATGAGCAGTTCTTC. The encoded protein is CASSWNSGPYNEQFF.

The chain joins TRBV7-3 to TRBJ1-1; D is perhaps TRBD1 (6 bases). The V end lost 5 bases, the J end lost 2 bases, and 9 bases lay between the germline ends. Germline V gene sequence: CDR1 SGHTA, CDR2 FQGTGA. The length of the CDR3 is 13 residues. The chain's CDR3 is CASSKQGNTEAFF. CDR3 DNA sequence: TGTGCCAGCAGCAAACAGGGTAACACTGAAGCTTTCTTT.

The rearrangement links TRBV5-1 to TRBJ2-1; 7 bases fit TRBD1. Germline V lookup: CDR1 SGHRS, CDR2 YFSETQ. The V segment lost 3 bases and the J segment 2 bases; nucleotides outside the gene matches: 2. The length of the CDR3 is 14 residues. CDR3 loop: CASSSGQAYNEQFF. CDR3 nucleotides: TGCGCCAGCAGCTCCGGACAGGCCTACAATGAGCAGTTCTTC.

Of note for this clone: Other DNA sequences in the sample encode the same CDR3. The chain links TRBV28 to TRBJ1-2; 8 bases fit TRBD1. The CDR3 extends over 16 amino acids. The trim removed 2 bases at V and 8 bases at J, leaving 13 bases unmatched. Germline CDR1 MDHEN, CDR2 SYDVKM. The CDR3 loop reads CASSLKPGGSSGGYTF. Here the CDR3 DNA reads TGTGCCAGCAGTTTAAAGCCAGGGGGCTCCTCTGGCGGCTACACCTTC.

This sequence joins TRBV4-3 and TRBJ2-1; 11 positions match TRBD2. This CDR3 spans 16 amino acids. CDR1 and CDR2 from the germline V gene are LGHNA and YSLEER. V trimming: 4 bases; J trimming: 8 bases; junction bases outside the gene matches: 10. The DNA for the CDR3 is TGCGCCAGCAGCCCATTAGCGGGGGGGCTCGGCGATGAGCAGTTCTTC. It is translated as CASSPLAGGLGDEQFF.

The chain recombines TRBV6-2 or TRBV6-3 with TRBJ1-2; 7 positions match TRBD1. Germline assignment: CDR1 MNHEY and CDR2 SVGEGT. Unmatched junction bases numbered 5, after V lost 3 bases and J lost 1 base. This CDR3 has 15 amino acids. The CDR3 is CASSYYRGFNYGYTF. For the CDR3, the DNA is TGTGCCAGCAGTTATTACAGGGGCTTTAACTATGGCTACACCTTC.